The clone carrying this T cell receptor beta chain is a singleton in its sample. Clones were read by immunoSEQ multiplex PCR, and TCRdb kept only the in-frame ones, dropping some. The data hold a few hundred thousand clones, with roughly nine tenths observed a single time. The sample belongs to a study of blood T cell repertoires in COVID-19. Germline V lookup: CDR1 KGHSH, CDR2 LQKENI. With 6 bases clipped from V and 2 bases from J, the junction kept 10 bases outside the gene matches. The CDR3 is 16 amino acids. This rearrangement joins TRBV18 to TRBJ2-3, with 8 bases fitting TRBD2. The material sequenced was PBMCs or T cells enriched from blood (not recorded which). The TCR sequence derives from a woman aged 50 to 60 who had been exposed to COVID-19. The CDR3, as DNA: TGTGCCAGCTCCCCAATAATCGGGGGGGCCACAGATACGCAGTATTTT. It translates to CASSPIIGGATDTQYF.